This T cell receptor beta chain originates from a study of control samples from healthy donors and cancer patients. Generated by immunoSEQ multiplex PCR, the TCRdb table keeps only in-frame clones and is missing some. The sample has around 41,000 clones, around 94% seen once. The J segment lost 10 bases and the V segment lost 8 bases, leaving 17 bases of the junction unmatched. The CDR3 runs 16 residues. The germline V gene encodes CDR1 MNHEY and CDR2 SMNVEV (reference sequence). Material: blood. V gene TRBV27 combines with J gene TRBJ2-1; 10 bases are a match to TRBD2. The sequence was collected from a man aged 60 to 75 in good health. CDR3 in amino acids: CASHGLAGVVGSEQFF. The CDR3 DNA is TGTGCCAGCCACGGGCTAGCGGGAGTCGTGGGATCAGAGCAGTTCTTC.